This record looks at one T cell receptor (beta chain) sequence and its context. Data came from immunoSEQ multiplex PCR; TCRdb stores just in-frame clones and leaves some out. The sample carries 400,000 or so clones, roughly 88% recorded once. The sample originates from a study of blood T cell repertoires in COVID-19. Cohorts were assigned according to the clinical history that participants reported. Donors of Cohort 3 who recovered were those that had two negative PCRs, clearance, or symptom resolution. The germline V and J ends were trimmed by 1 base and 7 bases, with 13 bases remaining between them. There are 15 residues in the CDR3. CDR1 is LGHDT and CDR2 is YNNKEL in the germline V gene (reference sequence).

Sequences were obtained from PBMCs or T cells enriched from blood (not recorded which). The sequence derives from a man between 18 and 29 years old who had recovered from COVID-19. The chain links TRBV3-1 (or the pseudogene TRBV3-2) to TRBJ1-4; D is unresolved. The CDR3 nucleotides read TGTGCCAGCAGCCAAGCGGCCACAGTTACTGAAAAACTGTTTTTT. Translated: CASSQAATVTEKLFF.